Described below is a single T cell receptor beta chain sequence and its context. This sample is drawn from a study of beta chain features in type 1 diabetes. Sequenced material consisted of expressed TCRB transcripts (all of the isolated RNA was reverse transcribed). Assay: immunoSEQ multiplex PCR; the TCRdb copy retains only in-frame clones and omits some. The repertoire holds hundreds of thousands of clones, with about 30% as singletons. Every donor had blood drawn once into heparin, around 120 mL on average. A CD45RO/CCR7/CD25/CD127/CD95/CD27 panel sorted naive, central memory, regulatory and stem cell-like memory CD4+ cells. The CDR3 sequence is 15 residues long. Germline V gene lookup returns CDR1 LGHNA and CDR2 YSLEER. Trimming at V came to 6 bases and at J to 7 bases, leaving 5 bases not matched to a gene.

This TCR derives from a man younger than 35 in good health. Sequenced sample: naive CD4+ T cells from blood. The genes are TRBV4-3 and TRBJ2-1, with 14 nucleotides matching TRBD2. CDR3 loop: CASRGTSGSINEQFF. The CDR3 DNA reads as TGCGCCAGCAGGGGGACTAGCGGGAGCATAAATGAGCAGTTCTTC.